The 2 T cell receptor beta chains below all came from one sample that was sequenced in a study of PD-1 blockade in classical Hodgkin lymphoma. All patients experienced relapse after autologous stem cell transplantation, and brentuximab vedotin exposure was variable. Only in-frame clones appear in the TCRdb table, and some are missing; sequencing was by immunoSEQ multiplex PCR. The data contain fewer than 45,000 clones, approximately 86% of them singletons. The specimen was peripheral blood mononuclear cells (PBMCs), collected before the second cycle of nivolumab. The receptors come from a human donor with classical Hodgkin lymphoma.

The CDR3 DNA follows: TGCGCCAGCAGCTTGGAGGCGGAAAGGTCCTACGAGCAGTACTTC. Translating it yields CASSLEAERSYEQYF. This sequence joins TRBV5-1 and TRBJ2-7; unclear D gene. Germline V gene sequence: CDR1 SGHRS, CDR2 YFSETQ. This CDR3 has 15 residues. V was pared by 0 bases and J by 1 base, with 11 bases between.

J is TRBJ1-5 and V is TRBV19; D is perhaps TRBD1 (5 bases). The CDR3 is made up of 13 amino acids. The V gene lost 6 bases and the J gene lost 2 bases, with 8 bases spanning the gap. Germline V CDR1 and CDR2: LNHDA, SQIVND (reference sequence). Written as DNA, the CDR3 is TGTGCCAGTAGAGGGGCCGGCAATCAGCCCCAGCATTTT. Translation: CASRGAGNQPQHF.